This passage covers 23 T cell receptor beta chains from one sample sequenced in a study of blood T cell repertoires in COVID-19. Sequencing was performed with immunoSEQ multiplex PCR; in TCRdb, only in-frame clones are kept and a portion is missing. The table shows 220,000 or so clones, with roughly 80% occurring only once. The specimen sequenced was peripheral blood. These receptors all come from a woman aged 60 to 75 with acute or convalescent COVID-19.

The chain uses TRBV4-3 and TRBJ2-7; 10 bases agree with TRBD2. Germline loops: CDR1 LGHNA, CDR2 YSLEER. The CDR3 loop spans 17 amino acids. Trimming at V came to 0 bases and at J to 3 bases, leaving 8 bases not matched to a gene. The CDR3 region is CASSQEPTIAGGYEQYF. CDR3 bases: TGCGCCAGCAGCCAAGAACCAACGATAGCGGGGGGCTACGAGCAGTACTTC.

The CDR3 nucleotides are TGTGCCAGCAGCTTAGTCGGGACAGGGGGCGTTGGTTTGGGCTATGGCTACACCTTC. Translating gives CASSLVGTGGVGLGYGYTF. The chain links TRBV7-2 to TRBJ1-2; 12 bases are shared with TRBD1. CDR1 and CDR2 (germline): SGHTA, FQGNSA. The V segment lost 1 base and the J segment 4 bases; nucleotides outside the gene matches: 13. There are 19 residues in the CDR3.

The genes are TRBV9 and TRBJ1-2; D not certain. CDR1 and CDR2 from the germline V gene are SGDLS and YYNGEE. Trimming pared 0 bases from V and 12 bases from J, leaving 15 bases between. The CDR3 has 13 amino acids. CDR3 nucleotide sequence: TGTGCCAGCAGCGTAGCCGGGTCCGATTTACACACCTTC. Translated, it gives CASSVAGSDLHTF.

The rearrangement uses TRBV29-1 and TRBJ1-2, with 9 bases that match TRBD1. The CDR3 is 15 amino acids. The germline V gene encodes CDR1 SQVTM and CDR2 ANQGSEA. V was pared by 7 bases and J by 3 bases, with 12 bases of the junction left unmatched. The CDR3 DNA reads TGCAGCGGGTGGGACAGGGCCGCCGGGGACTATGGCTACACCTTC. Translating gives CSGWDRAAGDYGYTF.

This clone occurred once. V is TRBV5-1 and J is TRBJ2-5, with TRBD2 matching over 9 bases. The CDR3 length is 14 residues. Germline CDR1 is SGHRS and CDR2 is YFSETQ. V lost 0 bases to trimming and J lost 8 bases; unmatched junction nucleotides: 5. This CDR3 reads CASSLGASGDTQYF. DNA of the CDR3: TGCGCCAGCAGCTTGGGTGCTAGCGGGGACACCCAGTACTTC.

As concerns this clone: Other DNA sequences in this specimen translate into the identical CDR3. The chain combines TRBV4-2 with TRBJ1-5, with D possibly matching TRBD1 (6 bases). V dropped 0 bases and J dropped 4 bases, with 10 bases sitting between them. Germline-derived CDR1 and CDR2 are LGHNA and YNFKEQ. The CDR3 length is 15 residues. The CDR3 reads CASSQERGGNQPQHF. CDR3 DNA sequence: TGTGCCAGCAGCCAAGAGAGGGGGGGGAATCAGCCCCAGCATTTT.

The V call is TRBV27, the J call TRBJ2-7, with a tentative D call TRBD2 (6 bases). Germline V gives CDR1 MNHEY, CDR2 SMNVEV (reference sequence). The CDR3 spans 16 residues. V was trimmed by 6 bases and J by 0 bases, leaving 18 bases between them. The CDR3, as DNA: TGTGCCAGCAGGCGGGTGGGACTTATTAGCTCCTACGAGCAGTACTTC. Encoded protein: CASRRVGLISSYEQYF.

The genes are TRBV5-1 and TRBJ2-5; 12 bases are shared with TRBD1. Per germline, CDR1 SGHRS and CDR2 YFSETQ. The V and J ends lost 2 bases and 5 bases, in that order; junction bases with no gene match: 10. This CDR3 has 17 residues. The CDR3 DNA sequence: TGCGCCAGCAGCTTTACCGGGACAGGGGGCGCGAGGGAGACCCAGTACTTC. Translation gives CASSFTGTGGARETQYF.

The chain employs TRBV7-6 and TRBJ2-3, with TRBD1 identical over 10 bases. The CDR3 has 15 residues. Trimming at V came to 5 bases and at J to 2 bases, leaving 4 bases not matched to a gene. The germline gives CDR1 SGHVS, CDR2 FNYEAQ. Here the CDR3 reads CASSPGQGLTDTQYF. CDR3 sequence (DNA): TGTGCCAGCAGCCCGGGACAGGGGCTCACAGATACGCAGTATTTT.

The chain combines TRBV6-6 with TRBJ2-1, with TRBD2 identical over 10 bases. This CDR3 spans 16 amino acids. CDR1 MNHNY and CDR2 SVGAGI come from the germline V gene (reference sequence). The V segment lost 3 bases and the J segment 2 bases; nucleotides outside the gene matches: 4. The CDR3 spells CASSYKAGGPYNEQFF. The CDR3 region has the DNA TGTGCCAGCAGTTATAAAGCGGGGGGGCCCTACAATGAGCAGTTCTTC.

The rearrangement uses TRBV5-4 and TRBJ2-4; TRBD2 matches 8 bases. This CDR3 contains 18 residues. The trim removed 3 bases at V and 0 bases at J, leaving 11 bases unmatched. The germline V gene has CDR1 SGHNT and CDR2 YYREEE (reference sequence). CDR3 nucleotide sequence: TGTGCCAGCAGCTCTAGCGGGTTAGGAGACCTAGCCAAAAACATTCAGTACTTC. Its protein product is CASSSSGLGDLAKNIQYF.

The CDR3 reads CASSRSPGQGASDTQYF. CDR3 coding DNA: TGTGCCAGCAGCCGTAGTCCAGGACAGGGGGCGTCAGATACGCAGTATTTT. The chain joins TRBV7-9 to TRBJ2-3; TRBD1 matches at 11 bases. V was clipped by 5 bases and J by 4 bases; unmatched bases: 11. This CDR3 is 17 amino acids long. Germline V lookup: CDR1 SEHNR, CDR2 FQNEAQ (reference sequence).

This sequence joins TRBV29-1 and TRBJ2-7; TRBD2 is a possible D gene (5 bases). Looked up from germline, CDR1 is SQVTM and CDR2 is ANQGSEA. This CDR3 is 13 amino acids long. V was trimmed by 7 bases and J by 6 bases, leaving 19 bases between them. CDR3 in DNA: TGCAGCGCTTCCACCGGGGTACGCTCCGAGCAGTACTTC. It translates to CSASTGVRSEQYF.

Points on this clone: One junction end disagrees with the germline gene, perhaps due to a read error. The J gene is TRBJ1-6, the V gene TRBV6-1, with no clear D. Germline lookup yields CDR1 MNHNS and CDR2 SASEGT. The CDR3 length is 10 residues. The DNA for the CDR3 is TGTGCCAGCAGTGATTTTCCCGTCTACTTT. Translation gives CASSDFPVYF.

The table lists this clone with a count of one. The CDR3 loop is CASSLGLSVQETQYF. The CDR3, as DNA: TGTGCCAGCAGCTTAGGGTTATCGGTCCAAGAGACCCAGTACTTC. The rearrangement uses TRBV7-9 and TRBJ2-5; D unresolved. V lost 1 base, J lost 1 base, and 10 bases lay in between. Germline V gives CDR1 SEHNR, CDR2 FQNEAQ (reference sequence). The CDR3 runs to 15 residues.

V and J are TRBV2 and TRBJ2-7, with D uncertain. Trimming took 7 bases from V and 2 from J, leaving 9 bases between them. The CDR3 spans 12 residues. Per the germline V gene, CDR1 is SNHLY and CDR2 is FYNNEI. The CDR3 sequence is CASNTETYEQYF. DNA of the CDR3: TGTGCCAGCAATACAGAAACCTACGAGCAGTACTTC.

The DNA for the CDR3 is TGTGCCAGCAGCTTGGCCTTTAGCGGGACAGTCTATGGCTACACCTTC. Protein product: CASSLAFSGTVYGYTF. The rearrangement uses TRBV5-5 and TRBJ1-2, with 7 nucleotides matching TRBD1. This CDR3 contains 16 residues. V shed 0 bases and J 4 bases; nucleotides not matched to a gene: 9. Germline CDR1 reads SGHKS; CDR2 reads YYEKEE (reference sequence).

The V call is TRBV6-5, the J call TRBJ1-2; D not resolved. CDR3 length: 14 amino acids. The V and J ends lost 0 bases and 3 bases respectively, with 8 bases between them. From germline, CDR1 is MNHEY and CDR2 SVGAGI. The CDR3 DNA reads TGTGCCAGCAGTTACTCGACGGGTTACTATGGCTACACCTTC. It encodes CASSYSTGYYGYTF.

The sample holds one count of this clone. This rearrangement joins TRBV5-4 to TRBJ2-3, with D possibly TRBD1 on 5 matching bases. The CDR3 is 13 amino acids. V dropped 4 bases and J dropped 7 bases, with 13 bases sitting between them. Germline CDR1 reads SGHNT; CDR2 reads YYREEE (reference sequence). The CDR3 sequence is CASSVTQGYTQYF. The CDR3 region has the DNA TGTGCCAGCAGCGTAACCCAGGGATATACGCAGTATTTT.

V is TRBV11-2 and J is TRBJ1-2; a possible D gene is TRBD1 (5 bases). Germline lookup yields CDR1 SGHAT and CDR2 FQNNGV. V dropped 1 base and J dropped 6 bases, with 18 bases sitting between them. The length of the CDR3 is 16 residues. CDR3 residues: CASSLGPRQRPNGYTF. The DNA for the CDR3 is TGTGCCAGCAGCTTAGGCCCCAGACAGAGACCGAATGGCTACACCTTC.

The chain employs TRBV12-3 or TRBV12-4 and TRBJ1-3; the D gene is possibly TRBD1 (6 bases). V shed 5 bases and J shed 4 bases, with 9 bases lying between them. The CDR3 has 13 amino acids. The CDR3 here is CASSRTEGNTIYF. The CDR3 nucleotides are TGTGCCAGCAGTCGGACAGAAGGAAACACCATATATTTT.

This clone was counted a single time. This chain links TRBV25-1 with TRBJ2-5, with no clear D. Germline V gene sequence: CDR1 MGHDK, CDR2 SYGVNS. Deletions cut 4 bases from V and 5 bases from J, with 5 bases between. The CDR3 is 11 residues long. CDR3 DNA sequence: TGTGCCAGCAGTGCATTCGAGACCCAGTACTTC. Its protein is CASSAFETQYF. The full variable domain, in which reference TRBV25-1 and TRBJ2-5 provide the parts outside the CDR3, is EADIYQTPRYLVIGTGKKITLECSQTMGHDKMYWYQQDPGMELHLIHYSYGVNSTEKGDLSSESTVSRIRTEHFPLTLESARPSHTSQYLCASSAFETQYFGPGTRLLVL.

This clone was detected once. This rearrangement joins TRBV2 to TRBJ2-1, with 11 bases matching TRBD1. Germline V gene sequence: CDR1 SNHLY, CDR2 FYNNEI. V lost 7 bases, J lost 8 bases, and 10 bases stayed unmatched. CDR3 length: 15 amino acids. CDR3 amino acids: CASTGIRTGGYEQFF. In nucleotides, the CDR3 is TGTGCCAGCACGGGGATTAGGACAGGGGGCTATGAGCAGTTCTTC.